These 19 T cell receptor beta chains share one sample of origin, sequenced in a study of T cells after yellow fever vaccination. TCRdb called the 5' RACE reads again in MiXCR, with one record for every CDR3 protein. The sample gives just under 600,000 distinct CDR3 sequences, roughly 13% of which show up once; about 14% is in the top ten. Material: PBMCs, obtained on the day of the yellow fever booster vaccination. These receptors originate from a man younger than 40 who received the YFV17D yellow fever vaccine.

This clonotype was detected only a few times. The V call is TRBV5-1, the J call TRBJ2-5; D gene unclear. CDR3 size: 12 residues. Trimming took off 3 bases at V and 5 bases at J, with 8 bases between the two ends. Germline V gives CDR1 SGHRS, CDR2 YFSETQ. The CDR3 is CASSYDVETQYF. CDR3 DNA sequence: TGCGCCAGCAGCTATGACGTGGAGACCCAGTACTTC.

This clonotype was observed a handful of times. J is TRBJ1-2 and V is TRBV5-1; perhaps TRBD1 as D (6 bases). The CDR3 consists of 15 residues. Per germline, CDR1 SGHRS and CDR2 YFSETQ. Trimming shortened V by 1 base and J by 4 bases, and 14 bases separated the two germline ends. CDR3 nucleotide sequence: TGCGCCAGCAGCTTGAATATCAGGGGTTCCTATGGCTACACCTTC. Its translation: CASSLNIRGSYGYTF.

This clonotype was counted between two and nine times. V usage is TRBV5-1 and J usage is TRBJ2-1, with 7 bases fitting TRBD1. Losses at the gene ends were 1 base for V and 6 bases for J; bases not matched to a gene: 7. Germline lookup yields CDR1 SGHRS and CDR2 YFSETQ. The length of the CDR3 is 15 residues. Here the CDR3 DNA reads TGCGCCAGCAGCTTGAGCACAGGGGTTGCCAATGAGCAGTTCTTC. Translated: CASSLSTGVANEQFF.

The chain recombines TRBV30 with TRBJ2-5; D perhaps matches TRBD2 (6 bases). The CDR3 totals 14 residues. CDR1 is GTSNPN, CDR2 SVGIG, per germline (reference sequence). Trimming removed 0 bases at V and 9 bases at J, with 17 bases between. The CDR3: CAWSVKALERAQYF. In nucleotides, the CDR3 is TGTGCCTGGAGTGTAAAAGCATTGGAGCGGGCCCAGTACTTC.

The V and J genes are TRBV7-3 and TRBJ2-3; 8 bases agree with TRBD1. Trimming removed 3 bases from V and 4 bases from J; junction bases left unmatched: 9. CDR3 length: 16 residues. Per the germline V gene, CDR1 is SGHTA and CDR2 is FQGTGA. CDR3 amino acids: CASSFQGQAAADTQYF. In DNA, the CDR3 is TGTGCCAGCAGCTTCCAGGGACAGGCCGCGGCAGATACGCAGTATTTT.

In its sample, this clonotype was seen a few times. V is TRBV24-1 and J is TRBJ2-3; TRBD1 matches at 7 bases. Germline CDR1 reads KGHDR; CDR2 reads SFDVKD. V lost 4 bases, J lost 2 bases, and 8 bases stayed unmatched. This CDR3 contains 16 residues. The CDR3 region is CATSDTGTAHTDTQYF. The CDR3 DNA is TGTGCCACCAGTGACACCGGGACAGCGCACACAGATACGCAGTATTTT.

The gene calls are TRBV7-2 and TRBJ2-7, with D unclear. This CDR3 has 12 residues. The V gene's germline CDR1 is SGHTA and CDR2 FQGNSA. The ends were cut back, 6 bases at V and 6 bases at J, with 12 bases in the middle. DNA for the CDR3: TGTGCCAGCAGTCGGATGGCAGGCGAGCAGTACTTC. This codes for CASSRMAGEQYF.

As DNA, the CDR3 is TGCGCCAGCAGCTTGAGCGGGAGGGAAGCCGGGGAGCTGTTTTTT. It is translated as CASSLSGREAGELFF. The chain carries TRBV5-1 and TRBJ2-2; 10 nucleotides agree with TRBD2. Losses at the gene ends were 1 base for V and 6 bases for J; bases not matched to a gene: 3. The germline V gene encodes CDR1 SGHRS and CDR2 YFSETQ. This CDR3 spans 15 amino acids.

This clonotype turned up a few times. The chain carries TRBV30 and TRBJ2-3; no clear D. Deletions cut 0 bases from V and 0 bases from J, with 7 bases between. Per germline, CDR1 GTSNPN and CDR2 SVGIG (reference sequence). There are 14 residues in the CDR3. CDR3 protein: CAWSVGLSTDTQYF. The CDR3 coding sequence is TGTGCCTGGAGTGTGGGCCTGAGCACAGATACGCAGTATTTT. Filled out from reference TRBV30 and TRBJ2-3, the complete variable domain reads SQTIHQWPATLVQPVGSPLSLECTVEGTSNPNLYWYRQAAGRGLQLLFYSVGIGQISSEVPQNLSASRPQDRQFILSSKKLLLSDSGFYLCAWSVGLSTDTQYFGPGTRLTVL.

This clonotype has a handful of counts. The rearrangement joins TRBV7-9 to TRBJ2-5, with D maybe TRBD1 (6 bases). Trimming shortened V by 7 bases and J by 5 bases, and 11 bases separated the two germline ends. Per the germline V gene, CDR1 is SEHNR and CDR2 is FQNEAQ (reference sequence). The CDR3 extends over 12 amino acids. Written as DNA, the CDR3 is TGTGCCAGCAACAGACAGGTCGAGACCCAGTACTTC. Amino acid sequence: CASNRQVETQYF.

The rearrangement uses TRBV6-6 and TRBJ2-7; D gene unclear. V lost 1 base to trimming and J lost 3 bases, with 7 bases between them. This CDR3 has 13 amino acids. The germline V gene encodes CDR1 MNHNY and CDR2 SVGAGI (reference sequence). This CDR3 reads CASSYLVLYEQYF. The CDR3 DNA follows: TGTGCCAGCAGTTACTTAGTGCTCTACGAGCAGTACTTC.

This clonotype has a count of ten or more. This chain joins TRBV7-3 and TRBJ2-1; TRBD2 might be the D (5 bases). The germline gives CDR1 SGHTA, CDR2 FQGTGA. CDR3 length: 14 residues. With 1 base removed from V and 11 bases from J, the gap between germline ends came to 15 bases. The CDR3 protein is CASSLSGLADKQFF. DNA of the CDR3: TGTGCCAGCAGCTTAAGTGGGCTAGCCGATAAGCAGTTCTTC.

The rearrangement links TRBV27 to TRBJ2-1, with TRBD1 matching over 7 bases. V shed 8 bases, J shed 1 base, and the junction held 5 bases outside the gene matches. The germline V gene has CDR1 MNHEY and CDR2 SMNVEV (reference sequence). This CDR3 is 14 amino acids long. In nucleotides, the CDR3 is TGTGCCAGCGGCGGACAGGTATCCTACAATGAGCAGTTCTTC. Residues: CASGGQVSYNEQFF.

This clonotype showed up just a few times. The chain has TRBV29-1 and TRBJ2-7; 7 bases are a match to TRBD2. Per germline, CDR1 SQVTM and CDR2 ANQGSEA. After removal of 4 bases from V and 6 bases from J, the junction contained 6 bases not matched to a gene. CDR3 length: 12 amino acids. CDR3 in DNA: TGCAGCGTTGGGGCGGGAGCTGGCGAGCAGTACTTC. It translates to CSVGAGAGEQYF.

This chain links TRBV7-7 with TRBJ2-2; 10 bases line up with TRBD2. Germline-derived CDR1 and CDR2 are SSHAT and FNYEAQ (reference sequence). The CDR3 spans 16 residues. V was clipped by 5 bases and J by 4 bases; unmatched bases: 7. The CDR3 DNA follows: TGTGCCAGCAGCCAAATAGCGGGAGGTAGCACCGGGGAGCTGTTTTTT. This encodes CASSQIAGGSTGELFF.

The genes are TRBV6-1 and TRBJ2-2; no clear D gene. Germline V gene lookup returns CDR1 MNHNS and CDR2 SASEGT. The CDR3 runs to 15 residues. The germline V and J ends were trimmed by 6 bases and 2 bases, with 13 bases remaining between them. The CDR3 DNA reads TGTGCCAGCAGGGTTAGTCCTTCTAACACCGGGGAGCTGTTTTTT. Protein product: CASRVSPSNTGELFF.

Only a few counts were recorded for this clonotype. This chain uses TRBV7-9 with TRBJ2-5, with 8 bases matching TRBD2. The V gene end was trimmed by 4 bases and the J gene end by 6 bases; junction bases not matched to a gene: 7. CDR3 length: 14 amino acids. Germline values: CDR1 SEHNR, CDR2 FQNEAQ (reference sequence). The CDR3 is CASSSWSGGQTQYF. For the CDR3, the DNA is TGTGCCAGCAGCTCCTGGAGCGGGGGACAGACCCAGTACTTC.

A few counts support this clonotype. This chain connects TRBV7-6 to TRBJ1-1; D ambiguous. CDR3 length equals 14 residues. CDR1 and CDR2 (germline): SGHVS, FNYEAQ. Trimming took off 0 bases at V and 1 base at J, with 6 bases between the two ends. The CDR3 here is CASSLAESNTEAFF. CDR3 in DNA: TGTGCCAGCAGCTTAGCGGAGTCGAACACTGAAGCTTTCTTT.

This clonotype was detected a few times. The chain couples TRBV25-1 to TRBJ1-5, with a possible D match to TRBD1 (6 bases). The germline gives CDR1 MGHDK, CDR2 SYGVNS. CDR3 length equals 15 residues. The ends were cut back, 4 bases at V and 0 bases at J, with 10 bases in the middle. CDR3 bases: TGTGCCAGCAGTGCTCAGGGGTATAGCAATCAGCCCCAGCATTTT. Protein sequence: CASSAQGYSNQPQHF.